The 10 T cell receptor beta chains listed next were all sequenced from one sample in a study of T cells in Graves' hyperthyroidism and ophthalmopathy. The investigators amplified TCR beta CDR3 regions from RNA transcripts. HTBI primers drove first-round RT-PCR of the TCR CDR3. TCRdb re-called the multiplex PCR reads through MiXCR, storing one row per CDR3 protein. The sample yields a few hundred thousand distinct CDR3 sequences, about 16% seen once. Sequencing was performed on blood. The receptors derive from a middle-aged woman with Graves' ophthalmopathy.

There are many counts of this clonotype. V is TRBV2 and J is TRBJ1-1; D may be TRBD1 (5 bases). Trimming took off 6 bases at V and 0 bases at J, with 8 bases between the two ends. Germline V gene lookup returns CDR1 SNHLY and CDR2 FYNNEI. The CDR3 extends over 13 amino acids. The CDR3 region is CASRTVMNTEAFF. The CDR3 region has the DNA TGTGCCAGCAGGACAGTCATGAACACTGAAGCTTTCTTT.

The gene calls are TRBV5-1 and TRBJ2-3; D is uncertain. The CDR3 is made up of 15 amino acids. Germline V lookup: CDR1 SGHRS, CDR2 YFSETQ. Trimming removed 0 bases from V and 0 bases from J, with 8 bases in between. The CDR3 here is CASSLEPYSTDTQYF. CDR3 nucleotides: TGCGCCAGCAGCTTGGAGCCGTATAGCACAGATACGCAGTATTTT.

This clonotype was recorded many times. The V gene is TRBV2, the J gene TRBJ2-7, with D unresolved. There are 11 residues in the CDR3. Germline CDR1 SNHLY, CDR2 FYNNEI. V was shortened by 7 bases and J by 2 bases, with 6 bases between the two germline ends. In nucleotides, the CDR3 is TGTGCCAGCAAGTCAGCCTACGAGCAGTACTTC. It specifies CASKSAYEQYF.

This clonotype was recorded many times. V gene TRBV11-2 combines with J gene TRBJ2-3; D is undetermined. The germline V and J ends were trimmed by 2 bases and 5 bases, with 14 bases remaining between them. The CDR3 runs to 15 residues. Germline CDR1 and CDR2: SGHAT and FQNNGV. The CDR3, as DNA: TGTGCCAGCAGCTTATTGGGGTTCAATATAGATACGCAGTATTTT. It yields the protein CASSLLGFNIDTQYF.

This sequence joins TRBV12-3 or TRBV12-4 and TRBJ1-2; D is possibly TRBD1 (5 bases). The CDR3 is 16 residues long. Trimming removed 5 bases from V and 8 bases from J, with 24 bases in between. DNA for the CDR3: TGTGCCAGCAGTCGCAACTCCGACAGCGCCTTAGGAGGCTACACCTTC. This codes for CASSRNSDSALGGYTF.

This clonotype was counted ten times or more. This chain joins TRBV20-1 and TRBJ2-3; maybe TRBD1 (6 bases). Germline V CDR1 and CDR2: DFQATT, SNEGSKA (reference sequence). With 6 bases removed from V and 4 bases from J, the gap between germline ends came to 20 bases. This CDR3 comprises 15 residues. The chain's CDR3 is CSAEQGGVLADTQYF. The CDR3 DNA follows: TGCAGTGCGGAACAGGGTGGGGTTTTGGCAGATACGCAGTATTTT.

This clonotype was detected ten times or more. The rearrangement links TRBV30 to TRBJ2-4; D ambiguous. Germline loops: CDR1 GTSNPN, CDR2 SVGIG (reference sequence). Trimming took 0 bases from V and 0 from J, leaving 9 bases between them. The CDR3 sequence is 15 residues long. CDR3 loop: CAWSVRALAKNIQYF. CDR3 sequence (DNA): TGTGCCTGGAGTGTACGGGCGCTAGCCAAAAACATTCAGTACTTC.

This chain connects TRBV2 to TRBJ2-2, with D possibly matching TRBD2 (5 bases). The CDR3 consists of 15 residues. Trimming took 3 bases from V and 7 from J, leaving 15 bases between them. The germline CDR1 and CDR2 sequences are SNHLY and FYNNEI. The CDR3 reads CASSEVRTAIGELFF. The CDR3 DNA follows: TGTGCCAGCAGTGAGGTTAGGACTGCGATCGGGGAGCTGTTTTTT.

The CDR3 protein is CASSLALSGGYTF. Written as DNA, the CDR3 is TGTGCCAGCAGCTTAGCGTTGAGTGGGGGCTACACCTTC. The J gene is TRBJ1-2, the V gene TRBV7-4; unclear D gene. The CDR3 spans 13 residues. Germline CDR1 and CDR2: SGHVT and SQSDAQ. V dropped 0 bases and J dropped 8 bases, with 10 bases sitting between them.

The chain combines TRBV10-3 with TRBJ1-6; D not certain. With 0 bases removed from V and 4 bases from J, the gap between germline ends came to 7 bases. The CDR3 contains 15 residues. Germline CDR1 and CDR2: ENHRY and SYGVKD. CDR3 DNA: TGTGCCATCAGTGAGTCGGGAAGATATAATTCACCCCTCCACTTT. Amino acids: CAISESGRYNSPLHF.